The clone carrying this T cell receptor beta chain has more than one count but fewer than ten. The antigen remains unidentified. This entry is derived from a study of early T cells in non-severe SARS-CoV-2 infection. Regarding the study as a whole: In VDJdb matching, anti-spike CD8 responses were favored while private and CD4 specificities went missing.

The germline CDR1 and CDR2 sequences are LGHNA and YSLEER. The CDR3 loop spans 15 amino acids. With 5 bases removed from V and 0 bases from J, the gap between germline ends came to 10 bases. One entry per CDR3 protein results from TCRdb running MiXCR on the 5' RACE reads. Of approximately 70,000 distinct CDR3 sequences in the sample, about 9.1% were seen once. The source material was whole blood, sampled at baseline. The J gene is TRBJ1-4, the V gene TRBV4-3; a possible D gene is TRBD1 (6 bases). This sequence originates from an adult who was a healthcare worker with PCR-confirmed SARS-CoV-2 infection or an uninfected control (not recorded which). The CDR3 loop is CASSTRTATNEKLFF. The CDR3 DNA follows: TGCGCCAGCAGCACTCGGACAGCAACTAATGAAAAACTGTTTTTT.